Here is one T cell receptor beta chain with its context. Its antigen is not known. The data originate from a study of cytomegalovirus exposure and HLA in healthy donors. Produced via immunoSEQ multiplex PCR; TCRdb's table is partial and in-frame only. The repertoire holds under 250,000 clones, with about 83% as singletons. The CDR3 contains 14 residues. V shed 7 bases, J shed 4 bases, and the junction held 6 bases outside the gene matches. Notes on the study in general: A few CMV-associated chains proved CMV antigen-specific in vitro.

The genes are TRBV23-1 and TRBJ1-4; 7 bases agree with TRBD1. TRBV23-1 is filed as an ORF, its function uncertain. Sequencing was performed on PBMCs. This TCR was sampled from a young man in good health and CMV-seronegative. CDR3 nucleotides: TGCGCCAGCATCCGGGACAGCAATAATGAAAAACTGTTTTTT. Amino acids: CASIRDSNNEKLFF.